This section outlines one T cell receptor beta chain sequence together with its context. Alongside blood RNA obtained from unsorted whole blood, germline DNA was also extracted. V was cut by 9 bases and J by 0 bases, with 15 bases left in between. In germline, CDR1 is MNHEY, CDR2 SVGAGI. The CDR3 has 15 residues. Researchers generated TCR beta cDNA from around 510 ng of total RNA, relying on a constant-region primer. Slightly modified ARM-PCR, run as three nested multiplex PCR rounds, produced the TCR beta libraries. The first two PCR rounds, nine to ten cycles each, used TRBV1-TRBV30 forward primers and a C-beta reverse primer. TCRdb re-derived calls from the multiplex PCR reads in MiXCR, one entry per CDR3 protein. This table has hundreds of thousands of distinct CDR3 sequences, 65% appearing once. The data stem from a study of tumor-infiltrating lymphocytes in primary liver carcinoma.

The sequenced sample consisted of peripheral blood. This TCR was sampled from a man aged 40-50 years with primary liver carcinoma and hepatitis B virus infection. The V call is TRBV6-5, the J call TRBJ2-1; D is possibly TRBD2 (6 bases). The CDR3 here is CASRGGATSYNEQFF. Here the CDR3 DNA reads TGTGCCAGTAGGGGCGGGGCCACCTCCTACAATGAGCAGTTCTTC.